A single sample gave rise to the 8 T cell receptor beta chains below, sequenced in a study of technical replicates of blood from a few donors. Generated by immunoSEQ multiplex PCR, the TCRdb table keeps only in-frame clones and is missing some. The table records about 6,900 clones, about 95% of them present only once. Sequences were obtained from PBMCs. The receptors shown here come from a human donor in good health.

This CDR3 is CASSLGTGDTDTQYF. CDR3 DNA: TGTGCCAGCAGCTTAGGGACAGGGGATACAGATACGCAGTATTTT. This chain joins TRBV7-9 and TRBJ2-3; 9 positions agree with TRBD1. The CDR3 is 15 residues long. J was trimmed by 3 bases and V by 1 base; bases with no gene match: 2. CDR1 is SEHNR and CDR2 is FQNEAQ in the germline V gene (reference sequence).

This chain joins TRBV9 and TRBJ1-4, with no clear D. The CDR3 runs 17 residues. With 3 bases removed from V and 7 bases from J, the gap between germline ends came to 22 bases. The germline V gene encodes CDR1 SGDLS and CDR2 YYNGEE. The CDR3 loop reads CASSDPESGNEPEKLFF. CDR3 bases: TGTGCCAGCAGCGACCCCGAATCAGGAAACGAGCCTGAAAAACTGTTTTTT.

This clone was observed a single time. In nucleotides, the CDR3 is TGTGCCAGCAGTTTATGGGGACAGGGAAATGGCTACACCTTC. As protein: CASSLWGQGNGYTF. This sequence joins TRBV28 and TRBJ1-2; 9 bases are a match to TRBD1. The germline V gene encodes CDR1 MDHEN and CDR2 SYDVKM. This CDR3 comprises 14 residues. Trimming cost V 0 bases and J 6 bases; bases outside gene matches: 2.

V gene TRBV29-1 combines with J gene TRBJ1-5; 9 bases map to TRBD1. Trimming took 4 bases from V and 3 from J; bases not matched to a gene: 4. This CDR3 spans 14 amino acids. Per the germline V gene, CDR1 is SQVTM and CDR2 is ANQGSEA. CDR3 nucleotides: TGCAGCGTTGTGGGGACAGGGTTCAATCAGCCCCAGCATTTT. Translated: CSVVGTGFNQPQHF.

This clone appeared a few times. This sequence joins TRBV7-3 and TRBJ2-3; perhaps TRBD1 as D (5 bases). Trimming pared 2 bases from V and 4 bases from J, leaving 10 bases between. The CDR3 covers 14 residues. Germline CDR1 and CDR2: SGHTA and FQGTGA. CDR3 sequence: CASSLGASADTQYF. CDR3 coding DNA: TGTGCCAGCAGCTTAGGGGCATCGGCAGATACGCAGTATTTT.

This chain links TRBV15 with TRBJ1-5; D is perhaps TRBD1 (6 bases). V gave up 5 bases and J gave up 9 bases, with 20 bases separating them. This CDR3 comprises 15 residues. Germline V lookup: CDR1 LNHNV, CDR2 YYDKDF (reference sequence). The CDR3 DNA is TGTGCCACCAGCGGGGACACAGGGCCCTATCGGCCCCAGCATTTT. It is translated as CATSGDTGPYRPQHF.

The chain uses TRBV29-1 and TRBJ2-1, with 7 bases lining up with TRBD1. The CDR3 contains 15 residues. Germline CDR1 reads SQVTM; CDR2 reads ANQGSEA. Trimming cost V 3 bases and J 5 bases; bases outside gene matches: 10. CDR3: CSVEDFRDSNNEQFF. DNA for the CDR3: TGCAGCGTTGAGGACTTCCGGGACAGTAACAATGAGCAGTTCTTC.

The chain uses TRBV30 and TRBJ2-3; TRBD2 matches 14 bases. Per the germline V gene, CDR1 is GTSNPN and CDR2 is SVGIG (reference sequence). Trimming at V came to 2 bases and at J to 4 bases, leaving 11 bases not matched to a gene. The CDR3 loop spans 18 amino acids. The CDR3 region has the DNA TGTGCCTGGAGTTCACGTAGGACTAGCGGGAGGAGCGCAGATACGCAGTATTTT. It specifies CAWSSRRTSGRSADTQYF.